This is a list of T cell receptor beta chains from one sample in a study of cytomegalovirus exposure and HLA in healthy donors. Assay: immunoSEQ multiplex PCR; the TCRdb copy retains only in-frame clones and omits some. The profile covers approximately 54,000 clones, with 89% appearing a single time and around 8% taken by the ten largest. The material sequenced was PBMCs. All receptors come from a woman under 30 in good health and CMV-seropositive. Both conserved end residues are part of each CDR3. The order of the fields is clone size, J gene, V gene, D gene, CDR3 DNA, CDR3 protein. D genes are given only for firm matches. The listing skips clone size in some rows; elsewhere it reads once, few, many or a size class.

clone size: NA; J gene: TRBJ2-5; V gene: TRBV5-1; D gene: TRBD1; CDR3 DNA: TGCGCCAGCAGCTTGATGTGGACAGGGGGCTCTCAAGAGACCCAGTACTTC; CDR3 protein: CASSLMWTGGSQETQYF
clone size: NA; J gene: TRBJ2-7; V gene: TRBV6-5; D gene: NA; CDR3 DNA: TGTGCCAGCAGTTACAGAGGGGGCGAGCAGTACTTC; CDR3 protein: CASSYRGGEQYF
clone size: NA; J gene: TRBJ2-2; V gene: TRBV5-1; D gene: NA; CDR3 DNA: TGCGCCAGCAGCTTGGTCACTACCGGGGAGCTGTTTTTT; CDR3 protein: CASSLVTTGELFF
clone size: NA; J gene: TRBJ1-1; V gene: TRBV29-1; D gene: NA; CDR3 DNA: TGCAGCGTTGTTAATCGGGGGGTCGGCACTGAAGCTTTCTTT; CDR3 protein: CSVVNRGVGTEAFF
clone size: NA; J gene: TRBJ1-5; V gene: TRBV2; D gene: NA; CDR3 DNA: TGTGCCAGCAGTGCGGAGGGCGGTCAGCCCCAGCATTTT; CDR3 protein: CASSAEGGQPQHF
clone size: NA; J gene: TRBJ1-2; V gene: TRBV5-1; D gene: TRBD1; CDR3 DNA: TGCGCCAGCAGCCAGGGGACAGCTTATGGCTACACCTTC; CDR3 protein: CASSQGTAYGYTF
clone size: NA; J gene: TRBJ1-1; V gene: TRBV6-5; D gene: TRBD1; CDR3 DNA: TGTGCCAGCAGTTACACGGGACAGCGAAACACTGAAGCTTTCTTT; CDR3 protein: CASSYTGQRNTEAFF
clone size: NA; J gene: TRBJ2-7; V gene: TRBV28; D gene: NA; CDR3 DNA: TGTGCCAGCAGTTTAGCGGGCTACGAGCAGTACTTC; CDR3 protein: CASSLAGYEQYF
clone size: NA; J gene: TRBJ2-2; V gene: TRBV11-2; D gene: TRBD1; CDR3 DNA: TGTGCCAGCAGCTTAAACCGGGACAGGGTCACCGGGGAGCTGTTTTTT; CDR3 protein: CASSLNRDRVTGELFF
clone size: NA; J gene: TRBJ1-1; V gene: TRBV5-1; D gene: TRBD1; CDR3 DNA: TGCGCCAGCAGCCCGGGGGACAGGGTGAACACTGAAGCTTTCTTT; CDR3 protein: CASSPGDRVNTEAFF
clone size: NA; J gene: TRBJ2-3; V gene: TRBV12-5; D gene: NA; CDR3 DNA: TGTGCTAGTGGTTCCCCCCCGGTTGGAGATACGCAGTATTTT; CDR3 protein: CASGSPPVGDTQYF
clone size: NA; J gene: TRBJ2-1; V gene: TRBV12-5; D gene: NA; CDR3 DNA: TGTGCTAGTGGTTCCCCCCCAATCTCCTACAATGAGCAGTTCTTC; CDR3 protein: CASGSPPISYNEQFF
clone size: NA; J gene: TRBJ2-1; V gene: TRBV28; D gene: NA; CDR3 DNA: TGTGCCAGCAGACCCGTCGGGGGAGACAATGAGCAGTTCTTC; CDR3 protein: CASRPVGGDNEQFF
clone size: NA; J gene: TRBJ1-1; V gene: TRBV7-2; D gene: TRBD1; CDR3 DNA: TGTGCCAGCAGCACAGGACAGGGTGGGAACACTGAAGCTTTCTTT; CDR3 protein: CASSTGQGGNTEAFF
clone size: NA; J gene: TRBJ1-1; V gene: TRBV11-2; D gene: NA; CDR3 DNA: TGTGCCAGCAGCTTAAATTTCCGGAACACTGAAGCTTTCTTT; CDR3 protein: CASSLNFRNTEAFF
clone size: NA; J gene: TRBJ2-3; V gene: TRBV7-2; D gene: TRBD2; CDR3 DNA: TGTGCCAGCAGCTTAGCCGGTAGCGGGGGGGGACGACATACGCAGTATTTT; CDR3 protein: CASSLAGSGGGRHTQYF
clone size: NA; J gene: TRBJ2-7; V gene: TRBV2; D gene: NA; CDR3 DNA: TGTGCCAGCAGTAGAGAATACGAGCAGTACTTC; CDR3 protein: CASSREYEQYF
clone size: NA; J gene: TRBJ1-2; V gene: TRBV5-1; D gene: NA; CDR3 DNA: TGCGCCAGCAGCTTGGGGGCAGCCCCCTCCGGCTACACCTTC; CDR3 protein: CASSLGAAPSGYTF
clone size: NA; J gene: TRBJ1-6; V gene: TRBV2; D gene: NA; CDR3 DNA: TGTGCCAGCAGCGCACAGGGCGCAGCCTATAATTCACCCCTCCACTTT; CDR3 protein: CASSAQGAAYNSPLHF
clone size: NA; J gene: TRBJ1-6; V gene: TRBV19; D gene: TRBD1; CDR3 DNA: TGTGCCAGTAGTCAGGACAGGATAACCTCCTATAATTCACCCCTCCACTTT; CDR3 protein: CASSQDRITSYNSPLHF
clone size: NA; J gene: TRBJ2-2; V gene: TRBV6-6; D gene: TRBD1; CDR3 DNA: TGTGCCAGCAGCTACAGGGGCGGGGAGCTGTTTTTT; CDR3 protein: CASSYRGGELFF
clone size: NA; J gene: TRBJ2-5; V gene: TRBV5-1; D gene: TRBD2; CDR3 DNA: TGCGCCAGCAGCTTCGGGGGGGACATCCCTCGGGAGACCCAGTACTTC; CDR3 protein: CASSFGGDIPRETQYF
clone size: NA; J gene: TRBJ1-6; V gene: TRBV2; D gene: NA; CDR3 DNA: TGTGCCAGCAGCCGGGACAAGGCCAATTCACCCCTCCACTTT; CDR3 protein: CASSRDKANSPLHF
clone size: few; J gene: TRBJ2-3; V gene: TRBV14; D gene: NA; CDR3 DNA: TGTGCCAGCAGCCTACAGGGCACAGATACGCAGTATTTT; CDR3 protein: CASSLQGTDTQYF
clone size: NA; J gene: TRBJ1-6; V gene: TRBV11-1; D gene: TRBD1; CDR3 DNA: TGTGCCAGCAGGCTTGGGACAGCGAATAATTCACCCCTCCACTTT; CDR3 protein: CASRLGTANNSPLHF
clone size: NA; J gene: TRBJ2-3; V gene: TRBV6-1; D gene: NA; CDR3 DNA: TGTGCCAGCAAAGAGACAGGGAGCGGGACAGATACGCAGTATTTT; CDR3 protein: CASKETGSGTDTQYF
clone size: NA; J gene: TRBJ1-2; V gene: TRBV28; D gene: TRBD1; CDR3 DNA: TGTGCCAGCAGTTTAACAGGGGGCAATGGCTACACCTTC; CDR3 protein: CASSLTGGNGYTF
clone size: once; J gene: TRBJ2-6; V gene: TRBV2; D gene: NA; CDR3 DNA: TGTGCCAGCAGTGTCTTTGTCAACGTCCTGACTTTC; CDR3 protein: CASSVFVNVLTF
clone size: NA; J gene: TRBJ2-3; V gene: TRBV27; D gene: TRBD2; CDR3 DNA: TGTGCCAGCAGTTTACTCGGGGGGGTGGGAGATACGCAGTATTTT; CDR3 protein: CASSLLGGVGDTQYF
clone size: NA; J gene: TRBJ1-6; V gene: TRBV6-1; D gene: NA; CDR3 DNA: TGTGCCAGCAGTGACCCCGGGCAGGGAGGGAATAATTCACCCCTCCACTTT; CDR3 protein: CASSDPGQGGNNSPLHF
clone size: once; J gene: TRBJ1-4; V gene: TRBV4-1; D gene: TRBD1; CDR3 DNA: TGCGCCAGCAGCCAAGTGCGGGACAGGGGTCAGCACACTAATGAAAAACTGTTTTTT; CDR3 protein: CASSQVRDRGQHTNEKLFF